These 5 T cell receptor beta chains were sequenced from one sample in a study of cytomegalovirus exposure and HLA in healthy donors. The study ran its PCR with 60 Vbeta and 13 Jbeta primers. This table comes from immunoSEQ multiplex PCR, and its TCRdb copy is limited to in-frame clones, with some not included. The sample has 130,000 or so clones, 88% seen once. The specimen was PBMCs. The receptors shown here come from a woman in her thirties or forties in good health and CMV-seronegative.

The chain recombines TRBV30 with TRBJ1-2; a possible D gene is TRBD1 (6 bases). The V gene lost 3 bases and the J gene lost 2 bases, with 7 bases spanning the gap. Germline V gene lookup returns CDR1 GTSNPN and CDR2 SVGIG (reference sequence). The CDR3 contains 12 residues. Here the CDR3 reads CAWSGQNYGYTF. The CDR3 DNA sequence: TGTGCCTGGAGCGGACAGAACTATGGCTACACCTTC.

On this clone itself: One end of the junction does not line up with germline, which may come from a read error. V gene TRBV7-9 combines with J gene TRBJ1-2, with D unclear. Per the germline V gene, CDR1 is SEHNR and CDR2 is FQNEAQ (reference sequence). This CDR3 is 13 amino acids long. The CDR3 here is CSSSSVQDGGYTF. The CDR3 nucleotides are TGTTCCAGCAGCTCGGTTCAGGATGGCGGCTACACCTTC. The full variable domain, in which reference TRBV7-9 and TRBJ1-2 provide the parts outside the CDR3, is DTGVSQNPRHKITKRGQNVTFRCDPISEHNRLYWYRQTLGQGPEFLTYFQNEAQLEKSRLLSDRFSAERPKGSFSTLEIQRTEQGDSAMYLCSSSSVQDGGYTFGSGTRLTVV.

Of note for this clone: The sample contains more than one DNA sequence encoding this CDR3. The rearrangement uses TRBV11-3 and TRBJ1-2; 8 bases match TRBD1. The ends lost 5 bases at V and 4 bases at J; junction bases unmatched: 3. The CDR3 consists of 13 residues. The germline V gene has CDR1 SGHNT and CDR2 YENEEA. The CDR3 loop is CASSLDRGYGYTF. CDR3 DNA: TGTGCCAGCAGCCTTGACAGGGGCTATGGCTACACCTTC. Full variable domain (rest looked up from reference TRBV11-3 and TRBJ1-2): EAGVVQSPRYKIIEKKQPVAFWCNPISGHNTLYWYLQNLGQGPELLIRYENEEAVDDSQLPKDRFSAERLKGVDSTLKIQPAELGDSAVYLCASSLDRGYGYTFGSGTRLTVV.

This chain joins TRBV4-3 and TRBJ2-7; 8 nucleotides agree with TRBD1. Germline V CDR1 and CDR2: LGHNA, YSLEER. The CDR3 sequence is 15 residues long. With 1 base clipped from V and 3 bases from J, the junction kept 5 bases outside the gene matches. CDR3 nucleotide sequence: TGCGCCAGCAGCCAAGTAACAGGGGGAGACTACGAGCAGTACTTC. Translated: CASSQVTGGDYEQYF.

This clone turned up a few times. The V call is TRBV6-5, the J call TRBJ2-7, with TRBD1 identical over 7 bases. The V and J ends lost 7 bases and 4 bases, in that order; junction bases with no gene match: 10. Germline CDR1 MNHEY, CDR2 SVGAGI. There are 14 residues in the CDR3. The CDR3 bases are TGTGCCAGCACTGTTCGGCAGGGGGAATACGAGCAGTACTTC. Its protein product is CASTVRQGEYEQYF.